Following are 13 T cell receptor beta chains from one sample sequenced in a study of blood T cell repertoires in COVID-19. This table comes from immunoSEQ multiplex PCR, and its TCRdb copy is limited to in-frame clones, with some not included. The sample carries about 220,000 clones, over 70% recorded once. The sequenced sample was peripheral blood. These receptors came from a woman in her 70s with acute or convalescent COVID-19.

This chain uses TRBV5-4 with TRBJ1-2, with 9 bases identical to TRBD1. Germline-derived CDR1 and CDR2 are SGHNT and YYREEE (reference sequence). Unmatched junction bases numbered 11, after V lost 3 bases and J lost 5 bases. The CDR3 sequence is 16 residues long. The DNA for the CDR3 is TGTGCCAGCAGCTGGGGAGGGACAGGGAAGGTGTATGGCTACACCTTC. Translation gives CASSWGGTGKVYGYTF.

This clone was observed once. The V gene is TRBV4-3, the J gene TRBJ1-2; D is unclear. Looked up from germline, CDR1 is LGHNA and CDR2 is YSLEER. V was cut by 4 bases and J by 5 bases, with 8 bases left in between. There are 12 residues in the CDR3. Written as DNA, the CDR3 is TGCGCCAGCAGCCTACACAAGTATGGCTACACCTTC. This translates into CASSLHKYGYTF.

This chain connects TRBV6-5 to TRBJ2-7; 9 nucleotides match TRBD2. The germline gives CDR1 MNHEY, CDR2 SVGAGI. V shed 5 bases and J 1 base; nucleotides not matched to a gene: 6. This CDR3 is 15 amino acids long. In nucleotides, the CDR3 is TGTGCCAGCAGTCTCAGCGGGGGGCCTTCCTACGAGCAGTACGTC. It codes for CASSLSGGPSYEQYV.

The chain carries TRBV5-5 and TRBJ2-1, with D possibly TRBD2 on 7 matching bases. The V end lost 0 bases, the J end lost 9 bases, and 10 bases lay between the germline ends. The CDR3 runs to 13 residues. Germline CDR1 SGHKS, CDR2 YYEKEE (reference sequence). This CDR3 reads CASSLAGGVEQFF. CDR3 DNA sequence: TGTGCCAGCAGCTTGGCGGGGGGCGTTGAGCAGTTCTTC.

This sequence joins TRBV18 and TRBJ1-2, with TRBD1 matching 9 bases. V shed 5 bases, J shed 4 bases, and the junction held 5 bases outside the gene matches. Germline CDR1 and CDR2: KGHSH and LQKENI. The CDR3 totals 14 residues. The DNA for the CDR3 is TGTGCCAGCTCAACTACAGGGGGCGCCTATGGCTACACCTTC. Protein sequence: CASSTTGGAYGYTF.

The CDR3 DNA reads TGTGCCAGCAGTTACTCGATGGGGCAGATCTACTATGGCTACACCTTC. Protein sequence: CASSYSMGQIYYGYTF. V gene TRBV6-5 combines with J gene TRBJ1-2; maybe TRBD1 (5 bases). Trimming stripped 0 bases from V and 3 bases from J, with 14 bases between. Looked up from germline, CDR1 is MNHEY and CDR2 is SVGAGI. This CDR3 has 16 amino acids.

V usage is TRBV7-2 and J usage is TRBJ1-2, with a tentative D call TRBD1 (5 bases). Germline loops: CDR1 SGHTA, CDR2 FQGNSA. The CDR3 is 15 amino acids. Trimming pared 5 bases from V and 5 bases from J, leaving 18 bases between. The CDR3 sequence: CASSKSPGPEYGYTF. CDR3 bases: TGTGCCAGCAGCAAAAGTCCAGGGCCGGAATATGGCTACACCTTC.

V is TRBV7-2 and J is TRBJ2-5, with 12 positions matching TRBD2. In germline, CDR1 is SGHTA, CDR2 FQGNSA. Losses at the gene ends were 6 bases for V and 5 bases for J; bases not matched to a gene: 4. The CDR3 totals 14 residues. In DNA, the CDR3 is TGTGCCAGCAGACGCGGACTAGCGGGGGAGACCCAGTACTTC. Protein product: CASRRGLAGETQYF. Supplemented by reference TRBV7-2 and TRBJ2-5, the full variable domain reads GAGVSQSPSNKVTEKGKDVELRCDPISGHTALYWYRQSLGQGLEFLIYFQGNSAPDKSGLPSDRFSAERTGGSVSTLTIQRTQQEDSAVYLCASRRGLAGETQYFGPGTRLLVL.

The V gene is TRBV5-1, the J gene TRBJ2-5; the D gene is possibly TRBD1 (5 bases). Germline CDR1 reads SGHRS; CDR2 reads YFSETQ. This CDR3 spans 15 amino acids. The V end was cut by 4 bases, the J end by 5 bases, with 18 bases between. Written as DNA, the CDR3 is TGCGCCAGCAGCGCTACAGGCTCGTACCTGGAGACCCAGTACTTC. Translated: CASSATGSYLETQYF.

The table lists this clone with a count of one. V usage is TRBV9 and J usage is TRBJ1-4, with 10 bases matching TRBD1. The V and J ends lost 0 bases and 8 bases, in that order; junction bases with no gene match: 4. The CDR3 is 15 amino acids. Germline loops: CDR1 SGDLS, CDR2 YYNGEE. The CDR3 loop is CASSVGGQGKEKLFF. Written as DNA, the CDR3 is TGTGCCAGCAGCGTAGGGGGACAGGGGAAAGAAAAACTGTTTTTT.

This chain connects TRBV24-1 to TRBJ2-5; 9 bases match TRBD2. Germline CDR1 KGHDR, CDR2 SFDVKD. The J segment lost 3 bases and the V segment lost 4 bases, leaving 5 bases of the junction unmatched. This CDR3 comprises 15 residues. The chain's CDR3 is CATSESSGGKETQYF. The CDR3, as DNA: TGTGCCACCAGTGAGAGTAGCGGGGGCAAAGAGACCCAGTACTTC.

This chain uses TRBV4-1 with TRBJ2-7; 7 positions match TRBD1. CDR1 MGHRA and CDR2 YSYEKL come from the germline V gene. This CDR3 has 15 amino acids. J lost 7 bases, V lost 4 bases, and 13 bases had no gene match. The CDR3 DNA follows: TGCGCCAGCAGCCTACAGACAGGGCCCGGTGGAGAGCAGTACTTC. Translation: CASSLQTGPGGEQYF.

The V and J genes are TRBV5-4 and TRBJ2-3; TRBD1 is a possible D gene (6 bases). The CDR3 consists of 13 residues. CDR1 and CDR2 from the germline V gene are SGHNT and YYREEE (reference sequence). Between the trimmed V and J ends, which lost 10 bases and 0 bases, there was a span of 12 bases. As DNA, the CDR3 is TGTGCCTCCAACAGGGCTAGCACAGATACGCAGTATTTT. Its protein is CASNRASTDTQYF.